This T cell receptor (beta chain) was sequenced in a study of T cells in Graves' hyperthyroidism and ophthalmopathy. Diagnostic assessment was based on clinical symptoms, serum thyroxine and TRAb, thyroid ultrasound and orbital computed tomography. This clonotype occurred many times. The antigen is undetermined. The study, taken as a whole, reports: Most thyroid clonotypes expanded above 0.001 were also detected in blood.

The CDR3 contains 14 residues. V lost 5 bases and J lost 2, with 15 bases in between. Germline V gene sequence: CDR1 DFQATT, CDR2 SNEGSKA (reference sequence). From RNA transcripts, TCR beta CDR3 regions were amplified. With the HTBI primer set, the TCR CDR3 went through a first round of RT-PCR. TCRdb used MiXCR to reprocess the multiplex PCR reads, holding one entry per CDR3 protein. In the table there are approximately 380,000 distinct CDR3 sequences, approximately 17% of which are singletons. What was sequenced was blood. The clonotype comes from a young man with Graves' ophthalmopathy. The rearrangement uses TRBV20-1 and TRBJ1-2; maybe TRBD1 (6 bases). CDR3 residues: CSALRGNLNYGYTF. The CDR3, as DNA: TGCAGTGCTTTAAGGGGGAACCTAAACTATGGCTACACCTTC.